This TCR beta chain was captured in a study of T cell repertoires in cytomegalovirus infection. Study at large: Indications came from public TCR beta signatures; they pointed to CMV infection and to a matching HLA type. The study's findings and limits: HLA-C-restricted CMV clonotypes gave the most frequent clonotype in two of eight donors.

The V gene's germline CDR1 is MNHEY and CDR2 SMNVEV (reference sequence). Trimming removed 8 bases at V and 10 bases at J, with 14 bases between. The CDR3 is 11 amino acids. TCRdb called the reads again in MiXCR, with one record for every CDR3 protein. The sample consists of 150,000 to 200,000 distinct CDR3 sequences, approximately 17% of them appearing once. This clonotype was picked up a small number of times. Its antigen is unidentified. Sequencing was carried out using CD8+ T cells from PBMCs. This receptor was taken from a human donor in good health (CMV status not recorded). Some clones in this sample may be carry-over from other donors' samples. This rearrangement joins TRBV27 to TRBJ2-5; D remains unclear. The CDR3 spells CASGRPWDQYF. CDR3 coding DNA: TGTGCCAGCGGTCGCCCGTGGGACCAGTACTTC.